These 30 T cell receptor beta chains came from one sample sequenced in a study of blood T cell repertoires in COVID-19. Using immunoSEQ multiplex PCR, the repertoire was profiled, and TCRdb retains in-frame clones only, with some absent. This table holds about 53,000 clones, 85% to 95% found once. The sample taken for sequencing was peripheral blood. These receptors all come from a human donor in a cohort sampled during active COVID-19.

This clone was seen more than once but under ten times. The chain is built from TRBV6-6 and TRBJ1-5, with 8 nucleotides matching TRBD1. V shed 6 bases and J 3 bases; nucleotides not matched to a gene: 4. Germline CDR1 is MNHNY and CDR2 is SVGAGI (reference sequence). The CDR3 totals 14 residues. The CDR3 reads CASSQGQANQPQHF. The CDR3 nucleotides read TGTGCCAGCAGCCAGGGACAGGCCAATCAGCCCCAGCATTTT.

The rearrangement links TRBV13 to TRBJ1-4; D call uncertain. This CDR3 comprises 15 residues. CDR1 and CDR2 from the germline V gene are PRHDT and FYEKMQ (reference sequence). V lost 5 bases and J lost 6, with 16 bases in between. CDR3 DNA: TGTGCCAGCAGCCTCCTCTCCAAGGGAGATGAAAAACTGTTTTTT. Its translation: CASSLLSKGDEKLFF.

The V gene is TRBV11-3, the J gene TRBJ2-7; 10 positions match TRBD1. Germline values: CDR1 SGHNT, CDR2 YENEEA. J gave up 3 bases and V 5 bases, and 7 bases lay outside the gene matches. The CDR3 consists of 15 residues. CDR3 DNA: TGTGCCAGCAGCCTCAGGACAGGGGGGAGCTACGAGCAGTACGTC. It yields the protein CASSLRTGGSYEQYV.

This clone was seen only once. The gene calls are TRBV28 and TRBJ1-2; the D gene is possibly TRBD1 (5 bases). This CDR3 spans 14 amino acids. Germline CDR1 is MDHEN and CDR2 is SYDVKM. V dropped 4 bases and J dropped 5 bases, with 14 bases sitting between them. CDR3 bases: TGTGCCAGCAGTTCACCCCAGGGTACTTATGGCTACACCTTC. Translated: CASSSPQGTYGYTF.

The gene calls are TRBV29-1 and TRBJ1-1, with 7 bases matching TRBD1. In germline, CDR1 is SQVTM, CDR2 ANQGSEA. V was pared by 6 bases and J by 1 base, with 2 bases of the junction left unmatched. There are 12 residues in the CDR3. The CDR3 sequence is CSVRQGNTEAFF. CDR3 nucleotide sequence: TGCAGCGTAAGACAGGGGAACACTGAAGCTTTCTTT.

The chain combines TRBV12-3 or TRBV12-4 with TRBJ1-4; D gene ambiguous. The CDR3 loop spans 13 amino acids. Trimming took 1 base from V and 12 from J, leaving 12 bases between them. The CDR3 coding sequence is TGTGCCAGCAGTTTAGACCTCCGGCGGGAACTGTTTTTT. Its translation is CASSLDLRRELFF.

The rearrangement uses TRBV27 and TRBJ2-3; D unresolved. Trimming stripped 2 bases from V and 6 bases from J, with 9 bases between. This CDR3 is 13 amino acids long. Germline assignment: CDR1 MNHEY and CDR2 SMNVEV (reference sequence). CDR3 residues: CASSLVLSDTQYF. The CDR3 bases are TGTGCCAGCAGTTTAGTTCTTAGCGATACGCAGTATTTT.

The rearrangement joins TRBV7-9 to TRBJ1-2; 9 bases line up with TRBD1. Germline CDR1 reads SEHNR; CDR2 reads FQNEAQ (reference sequence). The V segment lost 3 bases and the J segment 3 bases; nucleotides outside the gene matches: 2. The CDR3 totals 14 residues. The CDR3 DNA sequence: TGTGCCAGCAGCTTGGACAGGGGCTACTATGGCTACACCTTC. Its protein product is CASSLDRGYYGYTF.

The chain has TRBV5-6 and TRBJ1-5; tentative D call: TRBD1 (5 bases). The CDR3 length is 13 residues. The V end was cut by 2 bases, the J end by 4 bases, with 7 bases between. Germline assignment: CDR1 SGHDT and CDR2 YYEEEE. CDR3 DNA sequence: TGTGCCAGCAGCTTAGACAGAAATCAGCCCCAGCATTTT. Protein sequence: CASSLDRNQPQHF.

This clone was counted only a few times. V and J are TRBV9 and TRBJ1-6, with a tentative D call TRBD1 (6 bases). The CDR3 length is 16 residues. Germline loops: CDR1 SGDLS, CDR2 YYNGEE. Deletions cut 2 bases from V and 7 bases from J, with 16 bases between. The CDR3 DNA follows: TGTGCCAGCAGCGTTGGGGCAGGGGAACGCAATTCACCCCTCCACTTT. Protein sequence: CASSVGAGERNSPLHF.

The CDR3 here is CASSRTGGSGGYTF. Written as DNA, the CDR3 is TGTGCCAGCAGTAGGACAGGGGGCTCAGGGGGCTACACCTTC. The chain has TRBV28 and TRBJ1-2; 11 bases align to TRBD1. Germline-derived CDR1 and CDR2 are MDHEN and SYDVKM. This CDR3 contains 14 residues. With V trimmed by 5 bases and J by 8 bases, 7 bases remained unmatched.

The chain employs TRBV24-1 and TRBJ2-1; the D gene is possibly TRBD2 (5 bases). The CDR3 is 13 residues long. With 5 bases removed from V and 2 bases from J, the gap between germline ends came to 6 bases. In germline, CDR1 is KGHDR, CDR2 SFDVKD. CDR3 DNA: TGTGCCACCAGTGCGGGGACCTACAATGAGCAGTTCTTC. As protein: CATSAGTYNEQFF.

The chain carries TRBV5-1 and TRBJ2-4; 7 bases are shared with TRBD1. This CDR3 comprises 16 residues. The V gene end was trimmed by 0 bases and the J gene end by 1 base; junction bases not matched to a gene: 4. Germline CDR1 SGHRS, CDR2 YFSETQ. The CDR3 spells CASSLGDREAKNIQYF. The CDR3 coding sequence is TGCGCCAGCAGCTTGGGAGACAGGGAGGCCAAAAACATTCAGTACTTC.

This clone appeared once. V usage is TRBV10-3 and J usage is TRBJ2-2; 7 bases line up with TRBD1. The CDR3 runs to 14 residues. Germline V gene lookup returns CDR1 ENHRY and CDR2 SYGVKD. V trimming: 7 bases; J trimming: 1 base; junction bases outside the gene matches: 3. The CDR3 bases are TGTGCCATCATGGGACAGATGAACACCGGGGAGCTGTTTTTT. Translated: CAIMGQMNTGELFF.

The rearrangement joins TRBV5-6 to TRBJ1-2, with D unclear. Trimming took off 1 base at V and 0 bases at J, with 10 bases between the two ends. Germline-derived CDR1 and CDR2 are SGHDT and YYEEEE. This CDR3 region has 15 residues. CDR3 DNA: TGTGCCAGCAGCTTGATCCGAGGAGCTAACTATGGCTACACCTTC. Amino acid sequence: CASSLIRGANYGYTF.

The chain combines TRBV7-9 with TRBJ2-2, with 13 bases identical to TRBD2. The CDR3 runs 16 residues. J was trimmed by 4 bases and V by 5 bases; bases with no gene match: 4. Germline V gives CDR1 SEHNR, CDR2 FQNEAQ (reference sequence). The CDR3 reads CASSLTSGGATGELFF. The DNA for the CDR3 is TGTGCCAGCAGCCTTACTAGCGGGGGGGCCACCGGGGAGCTGTTTTTT.

The V call is TRBV6-5, the J call TRBJ1-5; D might be TRBD1 (6 bases). The ends were cut back, 10 bases at V and 6 bases at J, with 16 bases in the middle. From germline, CDR1 is MNHEY and CDR2 SVGAGI. This CDR3 spans 13 amino acids. The CDR3 DNA sequence: TGTGCCACCCACGAGACAGGAGGTCAGCCCCAGCATTTT. As protein: CATHETGGQPQHF.

This clone has more than one count but fewer than ten. This rearrangement joins TRBV10-2 to TRBJ1-5; D is uncertain. The CDR3 sequence is 14 residues long. Germline V gene lookup returns CDR1 WSHSY and CDR2 SAAADI. The germline V and J ends were trimmed by 5 bases and 4 bases, with 12 bases remaining between them. The CDR3 nucleotides are TGCGCCAGCAGTTCCGCTGGCTTAAATCAGCCCCAGCATTTT. Amino acid sequence: CASSSAGLNQPQHF.

This chain connects TRBV19 to TRBJ1-3; no firm D call. V was pared by 4 bases and J by 0 bases, with 7 bases between. The CDR3 has 14 residues. Germline assignment: CDR1 LNHDA and CDR2 SQIVND (reference sequence). CDR3 in DNA: TGTGCCAGTAGTAACCGGGGCTCTGGAAACACCATATATTTT. Translation: CASSNRGSGNTIYF.

This sequence joins TRBV30 and TRBJ2-2, with unresolved D. V lost 0 bases, J lost 5 bases, and 7 bases lay in between. Germline assignment: CDR1 GTSNPN and CDR2 SVGIG (reference sequence). This CDR3 contains 13 residues. The CDR3 sequence: CAWSVIPTGELFF. The CDR3 nucleotides are TGTGCCTGGAGTGTAATCCCTACCGGGGAGCTGTTTTTT.

This clone was seen only once. The chain recombines TRBV19 with TRBJ2-6; TRBD1 matches 10 bases. CDR1 is LNHDA, CDR2 SQIVND, per germline (reference sequence). The CDR3 extends over 18 amino acids. V shed 4 bases and J 1 base; nucleotides not matched to a gene: 7. CDR3 sequence (DNA): TGTGCCAGTAGTAGAAAACGGACAGGGGGATCTGGGGCCAACGTCCTGACTTTC. Protein: CASSRKRTGGSGANVLTF.

V usage is TRBV19 and J usage is TRBJ2-2; the match to TRBD2 covers 10 bases. The V segment lost 7 bases and the J segment 0 bases; nucleotides outside the gene matches: 8. From germline, CDR1 is LNHDA and CDR2 SQIVND (reference sequence). The CDR3 is 17 amino acids. As DNA, the CDR3 is TGTGCCAGTAAACGGACTAGCGGTTACTCGAACACCGGGGAGCTGTTTTTT. Residues: CASKRTSGYSNTGELFF.

J is TRBJ2-1 and V is TRBV27, with 13 bases identical to TRBD2. This CDR3 has 15 residues. CDR1 and CDR2 from the germline V gene are MNHEY and SMNVEV (reference sequence). V dropped 3 bases and J dropped 10; count of bases not matched to a gene: 6. CDR3 sequence: CASSFGLAGEEEQFF. The CDR3 DNA is TGTGCCAGCAGTTTCGGACTAGCGGGAGAGGAAGAGCAGTTCTTC.

The CDR3 DNA is TGTGCCAGCTGTATAGCGGGGGGGCCAGGCGAGCAGTACTTC. Protein: CASCIAGGPGEQYF. The chain carries TRBV2 and TRBJ2-7; 11 bases match TRBD2. V trimming: 8 bases; J trimming: 6 bases; junction bases outside the gene matches: 9. The CDR3 is 14 amino acids. Per germline, CDR1 SNHLY and CDR2 FYNNEI.

The J gene is TRBJ2-5, the V gene TRBV11-2; 9 bases agree with TRBD2. The CDR3 contains 15 residues. V gave up 7 bases and J gave up 5 bases; unmatched junction bases: 11. In germline, CDR1 is SGHAT, CDR2 FQNNGV. DNA of the CDR3: TGTGCCAGCACCCAGGCGGGGGGGCCACGGGAGACCCAGTACTTC. This gives the protein CASTQAGGPRETQYF.

The rearrangement joins TRBV18 to TRBJ1-6; 7 bases match TRBD1. V trimming: 3 bases; J trimming: 3 bases; junction bases outside the gene matches: 5. CDR1 KGHSH and CDR2 LQKENI come from the germline V gene. The CDR3 length is 16 residues. The CDR3 region is CASSPETGNYNSPLHF. The CDR3 DNA sequence: TGTGCCAGCTCACCCGAGACAGGGAACTATAATTCACCCCTCCACTTT.

The V gene is TRBV14, the J gene TRBJ1-6; 7 positions match TRBD1. Trimming took 0 bases from V and 6 from J; bases not matched to a gene: 11. This CDR3 is built from 18 residues. CDR1 and CDR2 (germline): SGHDN, FVKESK. CDR3 protein: CASSQERGLALGNSPLHF. CDR3 sequence (DNA): TGTGCCAGCAGCCAAGAAAGGGGGCTAGCCCTGGGTAATTCACCCCTCCACTTT.

This sequence joins TRBV5-1 and TRBJ2-2; possible D gene TRBD2, 7 bases. Trimming stripped 0 bases from V and 4 bases from J, with 10 bases between. Germline V CDR1 and CDR2: SGHRS, YFSETQ. The length of the CDR3 is 15 residues. CDR3 DNA: TGCGCCAGCAGCTTGGCGGGGGGCACCACCGGGGAGCTGTTTTTT. This sequence encodes CASSLAGGTTGELFF.

The chain's CDR3 is CASSQDRVGTGELFF. The CDR3 DNA reads as TGCGCCAGCAGCCAAGACCGGGTGGGCACCGGGGAGCTGTTTTTT. The chain couples TRBV4-3 to TRBJ2-2; D gene uncertain. CDR1 and CDR2 (germline): LGHNA, YSLEER. CDR3 length: 15 amino acids. V lost 0 bases to trimming and J lost 4 bases, with 9 bases between them.

The chain links TRBV5-4 to TRBJ1-1, with 7 bases that match TRBD1. The germline V gene encodes CDR1 SGHNT and CDR2 YYREEE (reference sequence). CDR3 size: 15 residues. The V gene end was trimmed by 0 bases and the J gene end by 3 bases; junction bases not matched to a gene: 5. CDR3 sequence: CASSLDGDSDTEAFF. Written as DNA, the CDR3 is TGTGCCAGCAGCTTGGATGGGGACAGCGACACTGAAGCTTTCTTT.